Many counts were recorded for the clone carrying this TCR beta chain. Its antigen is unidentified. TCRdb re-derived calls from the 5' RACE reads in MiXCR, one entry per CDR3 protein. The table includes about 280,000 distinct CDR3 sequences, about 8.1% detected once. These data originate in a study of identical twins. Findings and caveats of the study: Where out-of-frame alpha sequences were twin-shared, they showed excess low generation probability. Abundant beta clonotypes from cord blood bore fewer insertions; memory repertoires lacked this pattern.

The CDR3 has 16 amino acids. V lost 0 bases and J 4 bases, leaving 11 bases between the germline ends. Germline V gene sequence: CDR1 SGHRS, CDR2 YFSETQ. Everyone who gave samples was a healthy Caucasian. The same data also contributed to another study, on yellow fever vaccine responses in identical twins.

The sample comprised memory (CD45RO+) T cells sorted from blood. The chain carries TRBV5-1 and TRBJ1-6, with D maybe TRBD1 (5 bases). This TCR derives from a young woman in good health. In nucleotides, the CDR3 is TGCGCCAGCAGCTTGGTGGGGGGAAATTATAATTCACCCCTCCACTTT. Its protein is CASSLVGGNYNSPLHF.